This is a list of T cell receptor beta chains from one sample in a study of early T cells in non-severe SARS-CoV-2 infection. TCRdb re-analysed the 5' RACE reads in MiXCR, keeping a single row per CDR3 protein. Of under 85,000 distinct CDR3 sequences listed, approximately 5% are singletons. This specimen was whole blood, taken at baseline. Every receptor here comes from an adult who was a healthcare worker with PCR-confirmed SARS-CoV-2 infection or an uninfected control (not recorded which). The CDR3 runs from the conserved cysteine through the conserved F or W. A D gene is named only where the DNA matches it firmly. Clone size is shown for a subset of rows, as once, few, many or a class of expanded clone.

v_call,d_call,j_call,clone_size,cdr3_length,cdr3_aa,cdr3_nt
TRBV7-6,TRBD1,TRBJ1-2,many,15,CASSPGTGKGYGYTF,TGTGCCAGCAGCCCTGGGACAGGGAAGGGCTATGGCTACACCTTC
TRBV3-1,TRBD2,TRBJ2-7,many,15,CASSQELAGVGEQYF,TGTGCCAGCAGCCAAGAACTAGCGGGAGTAGGCGAGCAGTACTTC
TRBV7-2,TRBD1,TRBJ1-1,many,14,CASSWTGLNTEAFF,TGTGCCAGCAGTTGGACAGGGTTGAACACTGAAGCTTTCTTT
TRBV28,TRBD1,TRBJ1-4,.,15,CASRSQGASNEKLFF,TGTGCCAGCAGAAGCCAGGGGGCGTCTAATGAAAAACTGTTTTTT
TRBV9,.,TRBJ2-3,once,16,CASSAEGRTSTDTQYF,TGTGCCAGCAGCGCCGAAGGGCGAACTAGCACAGATACGCAGTATTTT
TRBV28,TRBD1,TRBJ1-3,many,16,CASSFDRGRSGNTIYF,TGTGCCAGCAGTTTTGACAGGGGACGCTCTGGAAACACCATATATTTT
TRBV7-9,TRBD1,TRBJ2-2,few,14,CASSSGQGTGELFF,TGTGCCAGCAGCTCGGGACAGGGGACCGGGGAGCTGTTTTTT
TRBV5-1,.,TRBJ1-1,.,14,CASSFVTGNTEAFF,TGCGCCAGCAGCTTCGTGACAGGGAACACTGAAGCTTTCTTT
TRBV5-1,.,TRBJ1-5,many,14,CASSETVGNQPQHF,TGCGCCAGCAGCGAGACGGTCGGCAATCAGCCCCAGCATTTT
TRBV18,.,TRBJ2-2,many,14,CASSPPRGAGELFF,TGTGCCAGCTCACCACCGCGAGGGGCCGGGGAGCTGTTTTTT
TRBV6-5,TRBD1,TRBJ2-7,.,15,CASGNTGTGENEQYF,TGTGCCAGCGGTAATACCGGGACAGGGGAAAACGAGCAGTACTTC
TRBV4-1,.,TRBJ1-1,many,12,CASSQTSDEAFF,TGCGCCAGCAGCCAGACAAGTGATGAAGCTTTCTTT
TRBV3-1,.,TRBJ2-5,many,14,CASSPGDFQETQYF,TGTGCCAGCAGCCCTGGGGACTTCCAAGAGACCCAGTACTTC
TRBV7-9,.,TRBJ2-7,many,14,CASTSGLLMPEQYF,TGTGCCAGCACCTCCGGGCTCCTAATGCCTGAGCAGTACTTC
TRBV4-1,TRBD2,TRBJ2-1,few,16,CASSQLAGLSYNEQFF,TGCGCCAGCAGCCAATTAGCGGGACTCTCCTACAATGAGCAGTTCTTC
TRBV4-1,TRBD2,TRBJ2-2,.,14,CASSAYGRVGELFF,TGCGCCAGCAGCGCGTACGGGAGGGTAGGGGAGCTGTTTTTT
TRBV3-1,.,TRBJ2-2,many,16,CASSQEVQVRTGELFF,TGTGCCAGCAGCCAAGAGGTCCAGGTCCGAACCGGGGAGCTGTTTTTT
TRBV5-1,.,TRBJ2-1,few,15,CASKTEGYSYNEQFF,TGCGCCAGCAAGACAGAGGGGTACTCCTACAATGAGCAGTTCTTC
TRBV4-1,.,TRBJ2-5,.,15,CASSQGPFTGETQYF,TGCGCCAGCAGCCAAGGGCCCTTCACGGGTGAGACCCAGTACTTC
TRBV12-3/TRBV12-4,.,TRBJ1-6,many,16,CASSFRFTGNNSPLHF,TGTGCCAGCAGTTTCCGGTTCACAGGGAATAATTCACCCCTCCACTTT
TRBV7-9,.,TRBJ2-7,.,12,CASSFRDTEQYF,TGTGCCAGCAGCTTCCGGGACACCGAGCAGTACTTC
TRBV6-5,TRBD1,TRBJ1-1,few,15,CASSPTGVGYTEAFF,TGTGCCAGCAGCCCGACAGGGGTCGGGTACACTGAAGCTTTCTTT
TRBV7-8,.,TRBJ2-3,.,15,CASSREVSSAHTQYF,TGTGCCAGCAGCCGAGAGGTGTCTAGCGCTCATACGCAGTATTTT
TRBV6-5,.,TRBJ2-1,.,11,CASSSSGQQFF,TGTGCCAGCAGTTCGAGTGGGCAGCAGTTCTTC
TRBV4-1,.,TRBJ2-1,many,17,CASSQDEGGGPYNEQFF,TGCGCCAGCAGCCAAGATGAGGGGGGAGGTCCCTACAATGAGCAGTTCTTC
TRBV7-9,.,TRBJ1-1,many,15,CASSSRGGVDTEAFF,TGTGCCAGCAGCTCCCGTGGTGGGGTTGACACTGAAGCTTTCTTT
TRBV2,.,TRBJ2-1,.,11,CASQGYNEQFF,TGTGCCAGCCAGGGGTACAATGAGCAGTTCTTC
TRBV7-9,.,TRBJ2-7,many,14,CASSFYSSAYEQYF,TGTGCCAGCAGCTTTTACTCCAGTGCCTACGAGCAGTACTTC
TRBV7-3,.,TRBJ2-6,few,19,CASSLRRGAGLSGANVLTF,TGTGCCAGCAGCTTAAGGCGCGGGGCGGGCCTCTCTGGGGCCAACGTCCTGACTTTC
TRBV5-4,TRBD1,TRBJ1-4,many,15,CASSLRDRGIEKLFF,TGTGCCAGCAGCCTGAGGGACAGGGGGATTGAAAAACTGTTTTTT
TRBV4-1,.,TRBJ2-3,.,15,CASRQRGEIADTQYF,TGCGCCAGCAGGCAAAGGGGTGAAATCGCAGATACGCAGTATTTT
TRBV10-3,.,TRBJ2-7,.,13,CATGTKSSYEQYF,TGTGCCACCGGGACCAAGAGCTCCTACGAGCAGTACTTC
TRBV20-1,TRBD2,TRBJ2-7,many,13,CSASGTSDYEQYF,TGCAGTGCCTCCGGGACTAGCGACTACGAGCAGTACTTC
TRBV11-2,.,TRBJ2-1,many,15,CASGRQGLIYNEQFF,TGTGCCAGCGGAAGACAGGGACTAATCTACAATGAGCAGTTCTTC
TRBV2,.,TRBJ2-5,few,15,CASSEPAGPQETQYF,TGTGCCAGCAGTGAGCCAGCAGGGCCGCAAGAGACCCAGTACTTC
TRBV2,.,TRBJ2-2,many,14,CASSGQGLAGELFF,TGTGCCAGCAGTGGGCAGGGACTCGCCGGGGAGCTGTTTTTT
TRBV20-1,TRBD1,TRBJ2-1,.,14,CSAPTPGTGNEQFF,TGCAGTGCTCCTACCCCCGGGACAGGAAATGAGCAGTTCTTC
TRBV7-6,TRBD1,TRBJ2-2,few,16,CASSLTRTGNTGELFF,TGTGCCAGCAGCCTAACCCGGACAGGCAACACCGGGGAGCTGTTTTTT
TRBV11-3,.,TRBJ2-1,many,13,CASSLGLRFEQFF,TGTGCCAGCAGCTTAGGACTGAGGTTTGAGCAGTTCTTC
TRBV19,TRBD1,TRBJ2-2,many,17,CASKRRGGQGSTGELFF,TGTGCCAGTAAGAGACGGGGAGGACAGGGCTCCACCGGGGAGCTGTTTTTT